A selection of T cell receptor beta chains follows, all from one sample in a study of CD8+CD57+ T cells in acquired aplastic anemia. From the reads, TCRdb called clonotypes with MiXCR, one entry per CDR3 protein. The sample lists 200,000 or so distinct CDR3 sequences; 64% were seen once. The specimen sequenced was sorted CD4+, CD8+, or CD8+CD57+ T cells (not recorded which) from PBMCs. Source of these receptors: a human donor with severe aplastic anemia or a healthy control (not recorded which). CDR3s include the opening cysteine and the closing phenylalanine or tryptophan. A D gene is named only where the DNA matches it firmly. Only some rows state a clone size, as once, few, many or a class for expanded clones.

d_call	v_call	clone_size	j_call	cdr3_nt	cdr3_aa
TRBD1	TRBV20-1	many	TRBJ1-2	TGCAGTGCTAGAGATCTAGGGACAGTCTATGGCTACACCTTC	CSARDLGTVYGYTF
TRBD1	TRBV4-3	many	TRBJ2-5	TGCGCCAGCAGCCGTCTCCAGGGGGCCTCGGAGACCCAGTACTTC	CASSRLQGASETQYF
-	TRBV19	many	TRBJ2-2	TGTGCCAGCAGGGTATCCGGGGAGCTGTTTTTT	CASRVSGELFF
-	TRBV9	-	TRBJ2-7	TGTGCCAGCAGTTTTTTGGGCTTCAGTTCCTACGAGCAGTACTTC	CASSFLGFSSYEQYF
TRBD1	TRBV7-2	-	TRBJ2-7	TGTGCCAGCAGCTACGGACAGGGGCTGACCTACGAGCAGTACTTC	CASSYGQGLTYEQYF
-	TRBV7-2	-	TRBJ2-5	TGTGCCAGCAGCATCGGGACGGGACAAAGCGAGACCCAGTACTTC	CASSIGTGQSETQYF
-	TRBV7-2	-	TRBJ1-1	TGTGCCAGCAGCCCCAACAGGGTGAGCACTGAAGCTTTCTTT	CASSPNRVSTEAFF
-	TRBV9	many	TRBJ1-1	TGTGCCAGCAGCGTGACGAGCGGGCTCATGAACACTGAAGCTTTCTTT	CASSVTSGLMNTEAFF
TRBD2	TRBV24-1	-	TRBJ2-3	TGTGCCACCAGTGACGCGACTAGCGGGGGTGCAGATACGCAGTATTTT	CATSDATSGGADTQYF
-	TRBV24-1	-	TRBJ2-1	TGTGCCACGAGGGCAGGGAGCTACAATGAGCAGTTCTTC	CATRAGSYNEQFF
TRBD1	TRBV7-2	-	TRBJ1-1	TGTGCCAGCAGATCCGGGACAGACGAGAACACTGAAGCTTTCTTT	CASRSGTDENTEAFF